Sequencing of this T cell receptor beta chain was carried out in a study of T cells expressing NK-cell markers. One entry per CDR3 protein, without DNA, is what TCRdb gives after re-calling the 5' RACE reads. The sample features roughly 160,000 distinct CDR3 sequences, with under 20% in its top ten. The CDR3 length is 15 residues. Sample: blood T cells: a sorted CD56 or NKG2C T cell subset, CD4+ or CD8+ T cells, or bulk PBMC T cells (not recorded which). The rearrangement links TRBV12-3 or TRBV12-4 to TRBJ2-5; TCRdb's assignment of TRBD1 cannot be checked, as there is no DNA. This TCR came from a woman aged 18-70 years in good health. CDR3 region: CASSTIKQGAETQYF.